This is a list of T cell receptor beta chains from one sample in a study of OX40 agonist ivuxolimab in advanced cancers. Sequencing was performed with immunoSEQ multiplex PCR; in TCRdb, only in-frame clones are kept and a portion is missing. The profile shows some 10,000 clones, 75% to 85% of them singletons. Sample: CD4+ or CD8+ T cells sorted from blood, taken in a trial of the OX40 agonist ivuxolimab. These TCRs come from an adult with an advanced solid tumor such as melanoma, head and neck, liver or kidney cancer. The CDR3 runs from the conserved cysteine through the conserved F or W. The D gene is left open where the match is weak. Not every row has a clone size; where given, it reads once, few, many or a size class.

length: 15
size: NA
V: TRBV15
J: TRBJ2-1
D: NA
CDR3: CATSRGVEGYNEQFF
DNA: TGTGCCACCAGCAGGGGGGTTGAGGGTTACAATGAGCAGTTCTTC

length: 14
size: once
V: TRBV6-5
J: TRBJ2-3
D: TRBD1
CDR3: CASSYFSGTGVQYF
DNA: TGTGCCAGCAGTTATTTCTCCGGGACAGGGGTGCAGTATTTT

length: 14
size: NA
V: TRBV30
J: TRBJ2-1
D: TRBD2
CDR3: CAWSLAGERNEQFF
DNA: TGTGCCTGGAGTTTGGCGGGAGAGCGCAATGAGCAGTTCTTC

length: 13
size: few
V: TRBV6-4
J: TRBJ1-1
D: NA
CDR3: CASSDRMGTEAFF
DNA: TGTGCCAGCAGTGACCGGATGGGCACTGAAGCTTTCTTT

length: 15
size: NA
V: TRBV4-2
J: TRBJ2-5
D: TRBD1
CDR3: CASSYGTGNQETQYF
DNA: TGTGCCAGCAGCTACGGGACAGGGAACCAAGAGACCCAGTACTTC

length: 17
size: NA
V: TRBV5-4
J: TRBJ1-3
D: NA
CDR3: CASSLDRFEGVGNTIYF
DNA: TGTGCCAGCAGCTTGGACAGGTTCGAGGGAGTGGGAAACACCATATATTTT

length: 16
size: NA
V: TRBV7-9
J: TRBJ2-3
D: NA
CDR3: CASSLAGRTWGDTQYF
DNA: TGTGCCAGCAGCTTAGCTGGACGCACCTGGGGAGATACGCAGTATTTT

length: 17
size: NA
V: TRBV19
J: TRBJ2-7
D: NA
CDR3: CASSLPPVRSKTYEQYF
DNA: TGTGCCAGTAGCCTACCCCCTGTGAGGTCGAAGACCTACGAGCAGTACTTC

length: 12
size: NA
V: TRBV6-1
J: TRBJ2-1
D: NA
CDR3: CASSHSGSRQFF
DNA: TGTGCCAGCAGCCACTCAGGGAGTAGGCAGTTCTTC

length: 12
size: few
V: TRBV5-1
J: TRBJ2-1
D: NA
CDR3: CASSPQGNEQFF
DNA: TGCGCCAGCAGTCCTCAGGGCAATGAGCAGTTCTTC

length: 15
size: NA
V: TRBV6-5
J: TRBJ2-3
D: NA
CDR3: CASSYYGHTTDTQYF
DNA: TGTGCCAGCAGTTACTATGGGCATACCACAGATACGCAGTATTTT

length: 18
size: once
V: TRBV29-1
J: TRBJ2-5
D: NA
CDR3: CSVEPSRTSPVIQETQYF
DNA: TGCAGCGTTGAACCCTCCCGGACCTCCCCGGTGATCCAAGAGACCCAGTACTTC

length: 14
size: NA
V: TRBV5-4
J: TRBJ2-7
D: NA
CDR3: CASSLFDSSYEQYF
DNA: TGTGCCAGCAGCCTCTTCGACAGCTCCTACGAGCAGTACTTC

length: 17
size: NA
V: TRBV28
J: TRBJ2-5
D: TRBD2
CDR3: CASSLGTSGNDFRTQYF
DNA: TGTGCCAGCAGTTTAGGGACTAGCGGGAATGACTTTAGGACCCAGTACTTC

length: 14
size: NA
V: TRBV5-8
J: TRBJ2-2
D: NA
CDR3: CASSFTENTGELFF
DNA: TGTGCCAGCAGCTTTACAGAAAACACCGGGGAGCTGTTTTTT

length: 13
size: few
V: TRBV15
J: TRBJ1-4
D: NA
CDR3: CATSRGGNEKLFF
DNA: TGTGCCACCAGCAGAGGGGGTAATGAAAAACTGTTTTTT

length: 13
size: NA
V: TRBV2
J: TRBJ2-1
D: NA
CDR3: CASRGGEGNEQFF
DNA: TGTGCCAGCCGCGGTGGAGAGGGCAATGAGCAGTTCTTC

length: 15
size: NA
V: TRBV9
J: TRBJ2-7
D: NA
CDR3: CASSVETGGTYEQYF
DNA: TGTGCCAGCAGCGTGGAGACAGGCGGTACCTACGAGCAGTACTTC

length: 16
size: NA
V: TRBV6-6
J: TRBJ2-1
D: TRBD1
CDR3: CASTRTGASSYNEQFF
DNA: TGTGCCAGCACCCGAACAGGGGCGAGCTCCTACAATGAGCAGTTCTTC

length: 15
size: NA
V: TRBV7-8
J: TRBJ2-3
D: NA
CDR3: CASSLMGDPTDTQYF
DNA: TGTGCCAGCAGCTTAATGGGAGACCCCACAGATACGCAGTATTTT

length: 16
size: NA
V: TRBV28
J: TRBJ2-3
D: TRBD2
CDR3: CASTLTSGSSTDTQYF
DNA: TGTGCCAGCACCCTGACTAGCGGGAGTAGCACAGATACGCAGTATTTT

length: 14
size: NA
V: TRBV5-1
J: TRBJ2-3
D: NA
CDR3: CASSLVFLTDTQYF
DNA: TGCGCCAGCAGCTTGGTTTTTCTTACAGATACGCAGTATTTT

length: 15
size: NA
V: TRBV5-1
J: TRBJ1-4
D: NA
CDR3: CASSLDQETNEKLFF
DNA: TGCGCCAGCAGCTTGGATCAGGAAACTAATGAAAAACTGTTTTTT

length: 15
size: few
V: TRBV9
J: TRBJ1-3
D: NA
CDR3: CASSVSGAPGNTIYF
DNA: TGTGCCAGCAGCGTCTCAGGGGCGCCTGGAAACACCATATATTTT

length: 13
size: NA
V: TRBV11-2
J: TRBJ2-7
D: NA
CDR3: CASSLVMAYEQYF
DNA: TGTGCCAGCAGCTTAGTTATGGCGTACGAGCAGTACTTC

length: 15
size: NA
V: TRBV19
J: TRBJ2-1
D: TRBD2
CDR3: CASSMASGGYNEQFF
DNA: TGTGCCAGTAGTATGGCTAGCGGGGGCTACAATGAGCAGTTCTTC

length: 14
size: NA
V: TRBV19
J: TRBJ1-4
D: NA
CDR3: CASSAAPTGGKLFF
DNA: TGTGCCAGTAGTGCGGCCCCCACTGGAGGAAAACTGTTTTTT

length: 17
size: NA
V: TRBV7-2
J: TRBJ2-5
D: TRBD2
CDR3: CASSLGGLAAARETQYF
DNA: TGTGCCAGCAGCTTAGGAGGACTAGCGGCGGCCAGGGAGACCCAGTACTTC

length: 17
size: few
V: TRBV29-1
J: TRBJ2-1
D: NA
CDR3: CSVEDYREVFGYNEQFF
DNA: TGCAGCGTTGAAGATTACAGGGAAGTATTCGGATACAATGAGCAGTTCTTC

length: 15
size: few
V: TRBV29-1
J: TRBJ2-1
D: NA
CDR3: CSVPGLGVNYNEQFF
DNA: TGCAGCGTCCCCGGACTGGGGGTGAACTACAATGAGCAGTTCTTC

length: 17
size: NA
V: TRBV11-3
J: TRBJ2-3
D: TRBD1
CDR3: CASSLGTGGPRGDTQYF
DNA: TGTGCCAGCAGCTTAGGGACAGGGGGGCCCCGCGGCGATACGCAGTATTTT

length: 16
size: NA
V: TRBV4-2
J: TRBJ2-7
D: NA
CDR3: CASSQGSRFPSHEQYF
DNA: TGTGCCAGCAGCCAAGGTAGCCGGTTCCCTAGCCACGAGCAGTACTTC

length: 14
size: NA
V: TRBV7-6
J: TRBJ2-2
D: NA
CDR3: CASSLVSNTGELFF
DNA: TGTGCCAGCAGCTTAGTTTCGAACACCGGGGAGCTGTTTTTT

length: 12
size: NA
V: TRBV7-6
J: TRBJ2-7
D: NA
CDR3: CASSLGIKEQYF
DNA: TGTGCCAGCAGCTTAGGGATAAAAGAGCAGTACTTC